This entry lists 7 T cell receptor beta chains sequenced from one sample in a study of blood T cell repertoires in COVID-19. Here immunoSEQ multiplex PCR was the method, and the copy in TCRdb shows in-frame clones only, minus some. Of about 480,000 clones listed, approximately 90% are singletons. The sample comprised peripheral blood. These TCRs come from a woman in her thirties with acute or convalescent COVID-19.

This rearrangement joins TRBV20-1 to TRBJ2-5; 7 bases fit TRBD1. The V gene end was trimmed by 5 bases and the J gene end by 5 bases; junction bases not matched to a gene: 2. Germline values: CDR1 DFQATT, CDR2 SNEGSKA (reference sequence). The CDR3 is 11 residues long. CDR3 bases: TGCAGTGCTTTACAGGGGGAGACCCAGTACTTC. This translates into CSALQGETQYF.

This clone was seen only once. The chain has TRBV2 and TRBJ2-5; 10 bases are shared with TRBD1. CDR3 length equals 16 residues. Germline V gives CDR1 SNHLY, CDR2 FYNNEI. Germline trimming cut 7 bases from V and 2 bases from J; bases unmatched to any gene: 10. CDR3 bases: TGTGCCAGCATGAAATTTTTGGACAGGGGGCAAGAGACCCAGTACTTC. It yields the protein CASMKFLDRGQETQYF.

This clone is a singleton in its sample. The rearrangement joins TRBV10-3 to TRBJ1-3; D gene uncertain. Trimming removed 0 bases from V and 2 bases from J, with 11 bases in between. Germline V gene data show CDR1 as ENHRY and CDR2 as SYGVKD. There are 16 residues in the CDR3. The CDR3 protein is CAISESGVRAGNTIYF. CDR3 bases: TGTGCCATCAGTGAGTCGGGAGTAAGGGCTGGAAACACCATATATTTT.

The J gene is TRBJ1-4, the V gene TRBV7-8; 7 bases align to TRBD1. CDR3 size: 14 residues. Germline values: CDR1 SGHVS, CDR2 FQNEAQ. Trimming at V came to 5 bases and at J to 4 bases, leaving 4 bases not matched to a gene. CDR3 DNA: TGTGCCAGCAGCCGGACAGGCAATAATGAAAAACTGTTTTTT. As protein: CASSRTGNNEKLFF.

The chain joins TRBV11-2 to TRBJ2-5; a possible D gene is TRBD2 (6 bases). Germline CDR1 reads SGHAT; CDR2 reads FQNNGV. V was clipped by 2 bases and J by 5 bases, with 12 bases between them. The CDR3 length is 14 residues. The CDR3 region is CASSLLGGRETQYF. CDR3 coding DNA: TGTGCCAGCAGCTTACTCGGAGGGCGTGAGACCCAGTACTTC. Based on the CDR3 plus reference TRBV11-2 and TRBJ2-5, the full variable domain is EAGVAQSPRYKIIEKRQSVAFWCNPISGHATLYWYQQILGQGPKLLIQFQNNGVVDDSQLPKDRFSAERLKGVDSTLKIQPAKLEDSAVYLCASSLLGGRETQYFGPGTRLLVL.

V usage is TRBV30 and J usage is TRBJ2-5; 7 bases align to TRBD1. Germline CDR1 and CDR2: GTSNPN and SVGIG (reference sequence). With V trimmed by 2 bases and J by 2 bases, 8 bases remained unmatched. This CDR3 region has 15 residues. The CDR3 sequence: CAWSTLDRPQETQYF. Here the CDR3 DNA reads TGTGCCTGGAGTACCTTGGACAGGCCGCAAGAGACCCAGTACTTC.

The chain carries TRBV4-1 and TRBJ2-5; perhaps TRBD2 as D (5 bases). V dropped 0 bases and J dropped 4 bases, with 9 bases sitting between them. The length of the CDR3 is 14 residues. The V gene's germline CDR1 is MGHRA and CDR2 YSYEKL. The CDR3 is CASSQEIATETQYF. Here the CDR3 DNA reads TGCGCCAGCAGCCAAGAGATAGCGACAGAGACCCAGTACTTC.